This record concerns one T cell receptor beta chain sequence. The data derive from a study of blood T cells in healthy people across ages. Study context: Capture via template switching afforded approximately one barcoded beta molecule per two T cells.

Each sample yielded at least 5.5 micrograms of PBMC total RNA. This CDR3 contains 15 residues. Trimming took off 6 bases at V and 0 bases at J, with 15 bases between the two ends. Combining a sample-barcoded 5' primer with a J-beta primer mix, a second PCR ran for about 6 to 12 cycles. TCRdb redid the calling of the 5' RACE reads with MiXCR, one entry per CDR3 protein. The sample has hundreds of thousands of distinct CDR3 sequences; 58% are singletons. Specimen: blood. This TCR was sampled from a man aged 30-40 years in good health. The chain employs TRBV12-3 or TRBV12-4 and TRBJ2-7; D gene ambiguous. The CDR3 region is CASSPGWPSSYEQYF. In DNA form, the CDR3 reads TGTGCCAGCAGCCCGGGCTGGCCTAGCTCCTACGAGCAGTACTTC.